The 10 T cell receptor beta chains below were found in one sample sequenced in a study of persistence of HIV-infected CD4 T cells. Sequencing used immunoSEQ version 4 in survey mode. Sequencing used immunoSEQ multiplex PCR; TCRdb keeps in-frame clones, though not all of them. The sample holds over 10,000 clones, about three fifths seen once. For these receptors, no antigen is known. An overlapping HIV-1 Gag peptide pool stimulated these cells at roughly 1 ug/peptide/mL. Sorting selected CD4+ T cells upregulating both CD40 ligand and CD69. The sequences come from CD4+ T cells sorted from PBMCs after approximately 19-hour stimulation, collected from a patient who received antiretroviral therapy. The receptor set was obtained from an adult man with HIV who was CMV-seropositive.

This chain connects TRBV14 to TRBJ1-1; D possibly corresponds to TRBD1 (6 bases). The germline V gene has CDR1 SGHDN and CDR2 FVKESK. This CDR3 has 14 residues. V lost 3 bases to trimming and J lost 0 bases, with 8 bases between them. CDR3 in amino acids: CASSHRGMNTEAFF. CDR3 DNA sequence: TGTGCCAGCAGCCACAGGGGCATGAACACTGAAGCTTTCTTT.

The rearrangement joins TRBV19 to TRBJ2-5, with TRBD1 identical over 9 bases. Germline lookup yields CDR1 LNHDA and CDR2 SQIVND (reference sequence). V lost 3 bases and J lost 1; bases outside the gene matches: 3. The CDR3 consists of 15 residues. The CDR3 coding sequence is TGTGCCAGTAGTATGGGACAGGGCCGCCAAGAGACCCAGTACTTC. Amino acid sequence: CASSMGQGRQETQYF.

The V call is TRBV7-9, the J call TRBJ1-1; no clear D gene. Trimming took off 4 bases at V and 8 bases at J, with 11 bases between the two ends. The length of the CDR3 is 12 residues. Germline CDR1 is SEHNR and CDR2 is FQNEAQ (reference sequence). CDR3: CASSSIAGEAFF. As DNA, the CDR3 is TGTGCCAGCAGCTCGATAGCCGGAGAAGCTTTCTTT.

The chain couples TRBV10-3 to TRBJ2-1; the D gene is possibly TRBD2 (6 bases). V was cut by 5 bases and J by 1 base, with 9 bases left in between. CDR1 is ENHRY and CDR2 is SYGVKD in the germline V gene. This CDR3 has 14 residues. CDR3: CAISRLGSYNEQFF. Written as DNA, the CDR3 is TGTGCCATCAGTCGACTAGGGTCCTACAATGAGCAGTTCTTC.

This sequence joins TRBV6-6 and TRBJ2-5, with 12 bases that match TRBD2. V lost 6 bases, J lost 2 bases, and 7 bases stayed unmatched. This CDR3 has 16 residues. Per germline, CDR1 MNHNY and CDR2 SVGAGI (reference sequence). In DNA form, the CDR3 reads TGTGCCAGCAGGGGAGCTGGACTAGCGGGGCAAGAGACCCAGTACTTC. Its translation is CASRGAGLAGQETQYF.

The CDR3 DNA is TGTGCCAGCCGTCGGGACAGGGGGAGCTCCTACGAGCAGTACTTC. Its translation is CASRRDRGSSYEQYF. The chain carries TRBV19 and TRBJ2-7, with 11 nucleotides matching TRBD1. The V gene's germline CDR1 is LNHDA and CDR2 SQIVND (reference sequence). The CDR3 extends over 15 amino acids. V shed 9 bases and J 0 bases; nucleotides not matched to a gene: 7.

This chain uses TRBV18 with TRBJ1-2; weak D call: TRBD1 (5 bases). Deletions cut 2 bases from V and 8 bases from J, with 21 bases between. Germline values: CDR1 KGHSH, CDR2 LQKENI. This CDR3 is built from 16 residues. The DNA of the CDR3 is TGTGCCAGCTCACCAGATTCGTTAGTAACAGGTGAAGGCTACACCTTC. It translates to CASSPDSLVTGEGYTF.

The chain carries TRBV3-1 (or the pseudogene TRBV3-2) and TRBJ1-2; perhaps TRBD1 as D (6 bases). CDR1 is LGHDT and CDR2 is YNNKEL in the germline V gene (reference sequence). This CDR3 is built from 16 residues. Trimming took 0 bases from V and 7 from J, leaving 18 bases between them. CDR3 in amino acids: CASSQDAARGIGGYTF. CDR3 bases: TGTGCCAGCAGCCAAGATGCGGCCAGGGGAATTGGTGGCTACACCTTC.

This clone has just a few counts. This chain uses TRBV5-4 with TRBJ1-5; D not resolved. Trimming pared 4 bases from V and 2 bases from J, leaving 10 bases between. CDR1 and CDR2 from the germline V gene are SGHNT and YYREEE (reference sequence). There are 14 residues in the CDR3. CDR3: CASSLDGGNQPQHF. CDR3 nucleotides: TGTGCCAGCAGCCTCGACGGGGGCAATCAGCCCCAGCATTTT. Using reference TRBV5-4 and TRBJ1-5 for the parts outside the CDR3, the full variable domain is ETGVTQSPTHLIKTRGQQVTLRCSSQSGHNTVSWYQQALGQGPQFIFQYYREEENGRGNFPPRFSGLQFPNYSSELNVNALELDDSALYLCASSLDGGNQPQHFGDGTRLSIL.

V is TRBV5-4 and J is TRBJ2-7; D tentatively reads TRBD1 or TRBD2 (5 bases each). Germline CDR1 is SGHNT and CDR2 is YYREEE (reference sequence). The CDR3 totals 14 residues. Trimming pared 4 bases from V and 5 bases from J, leaving 16 bases between. In nucleotides, the CDR3 is TGTGCCAGCAGCCCTCAGGGACGGTTGGACGAGCAGTACTTC. Protein: CASSPQGRLDEQYF.